The 23 T cell receptor beta chains below were found in one sample sequenced in a study of CD8 T cells in Susac syndrome. An input of roughly 0.5 to 1 ug of RNA was subjected to reverse transcription using random hexamers. TCRdb re-analysed the immunoSEQ multiplex PCR reads in MiXCR, keeping a single row per CDR3 protein. The sample yields about 190,000 distinct CDR3 sequences, more than 85% seen once. Sequencing input: CD8+ T cells from PBMCs. The receptors here all came from a human donor with Susac syndrome.

The count of this clonotype is one. The V call is TRBV5-1, the J call TRBJ2-1; D is perhaps TRBD1 (5 bases). The CDR3 totals 15 residues. Trimming removed 4 bases from V and 4 bases from J, with 15 bases in between. Germline V CDR1 and CDR2: SGHRS, YFSETQ. The CDR3 nucleotides are TGCGCCAGCAGCCCAGGACAAGTACGGTACAATGAGCAGTTCTTC. This codes for CASSPGQVRYNEQFF. Full variable domain (rest looked up from reference TRBV5-1 and TRBJ2-1): KAGVTQTPRYLIKTRGQQVTLSCSPISGHRSVSWYQQTPGQGLQFLFEYFSETQRNKGNFPGRFSGRQFSNSRSEMNVSTLELGDSALYLCASSPGQVRYNEQFFGPGTRLTVL.

The rearrangement joins TRBV3-1 to TRBJ2-1, with 13 bases that match TRBD2. The CDR3 loop spans 18 amino acids. The germline CDR1 and CDR2 sequences are LGHDT and YNNKEL (reference sequence). J was trimmed by 5 bases and V by 4 bases; bases with no gene match: 11. The CDR3 DNA reads as TGTGCCAGCAGCCTCAGGACTAGCGGGAGTATTAGGGACAATGAGCAGTTCTTC. It translates to CASSLRTSGSIRDNEQFF.

Only one count was recorded for this clonotype. The CDR3 DNA sequence: TGCAGTGGCTTAGACAGGGCAGGATATGGCTACACCTTC. It encodes CSGLDRAGYGYTF. This chain uses TRBV29-1 with TRBJ1-2, with 7 bases identical to TRBD1. This CDR3 comprises 13 residues. Germline CDR1 and CDR2: SQVTM and ANQGSEA.

The CDR3: CASSFIVGPGELFF. For the CDR3, the DNA is TGTGCCAGCAGTTTCATTGTGGGACCCGGGGAGCTGTTTTTT. The V and J genes are TRBV12-3 or TRBV12-4 and TRBJ2-2; D is possibly TRBD1 or TRBD2 (5 bases each). The V end was cut by 3 bases, the J end by 6 bases, with 11 bases between. The CDR3 loop spans 14 amino acids.

This sequence joins TRBV30 and TRBJ1-5, with unresolved D. The CDR3 runs 15 residues. From germline, CDR1 is GTSNPN and CDR2 SVGIG (reference sequence). Trimming took off 2 bases at V and 5 bases at J, with 16 bases between the two ends. CDR3 DNA sequence: TGTGCCTGGAGTCGCAATACACCGACCGATCAGCCCCAGCATTTT. It translates to CAWSRNTPTDQPQHF.

This clonotype was detected only once. The rearrangement uses TRBV9 and TRBJ2-1; D gene uncertain. There are 15 residues in the CDR3. V lost 0 bases and J lost 0, with 7 bases in between. CDR1 is SGDLS, CDR2 YYNGEE, per germline. The CDR3 loop reads CASSVAPGSYNEQFF. CDR3 DNA sequence: TGTGCCAGCAGCGTAGCACCAGGCTCCTACAATGAGCAGTTCTTC.

The CDR3 spells CASKSPAGENEQFF. The CDR3 DNA reads TGCGCCAGTAAGAGTCCAGCGGGGGAGAATGAGCAGTTCTTC. The chain employs TRBV10-2 and TRBJ2-1; 8 bases match TRBD2. CDR1 WSHSY and CDR2 SAAADI come from the germline V gene. The CDR3 contains 14 residues. Trimming removed 9 bases from V and 7 bases from J; junction bases left unmatched: 11.

The chain employs TRBV5-6 and TRBJ2-7, with TRBD2 matching over 9 bases. CDR1 is SGHDT, CDR2 YYEEEE, per germline. The CDR3 length is 15 residues. V lost 0 bases and J lost 3; bases outside the gene matches: 4. The CDR3 coding sequence is TGTGCCAGCAGCTTGGATCCTAGCGGGATCTACGAGCAGTACTTC. Translating gives CASSLDPSGIYEQYF.

The chain carries TRBV29-1 and TRBJ2-1; 8 bases are shared with TRBD1. CDR3 length equals 12 residues. CDR1 and CDR2 from the germline V gene are SQVTM and ANQGSEA. Trimming took 6 bases from V and 9 from J; bases not matched to a gene: 7. The CDR3 DNA sequence: TGCAGCGTCTTGCCAGGGGGCGTTGAGCAGTTCTTC. Translating gives CSVLPGGVEQFF.

V usage is TRBV27 and J usage is TRBJ2-3; TRBD1 agrees at 7 bases. J gave up 3 bases and V 8 bases, and 5 bases lay outside the gene matches. The germline gives CDR1 MNHEY, CDR2 SMNVEV (reference sequence). The CDR3 totals 13 residues. Here the CDR3 DNA reads TGTGCCAGCCTCCGACAGGGAACAGATACGCAGTATTTT. Translated: CASLRQGTDTQYF.

This clonotype was observed a single time. The CDR3 region is CASSFGLEAGNTIYF. DNA of the CDR3: TGTGCCAGCAGCTTCGGACTTGAGGCCGGAAACACCATATATTTT. The genes are TRBV7-9 and TRBJ1-3; D ambiguous. Trimming removed 3 bases from V and 4 bases from J, with 13 bases in between. The CDR3 totals 15 residues. Germline loops: CDR1 SEHNR, CDR2 FQNEAQ (reference sequence).

The chain recombines TRBV20-1 with TRBJ1-1; 7 nucleotides agree with TRBD1. Germline-derived CDR1 and CDR2 are DFQATT and SNEGSKA (reference sequence). Trimming took 5 bases from V and 1 from J; bases not matched to a gene: 7. CDR3 length equals 14 residues. The CDR3, as DNA: TGCAGTGCTCTTCCCGGGACAGCGAACACTGAAGCTTTCTTT. Translating gives CSALPGTANTEAFF.

This sequence joins TRBV11-2 and TRBJ1-4; D is undetermined. Germline CDR1 SGHAT, CDR2 FQNNGV. Trimming shortened V by 5 bases and J by 5 bases, and 15 bases separated the two germline ends. The CDR3 consists of 15 residues. As DNA, the CDR3 is TGTGCCAGCAGCCGTAGGGCAGGTTCCAATGAAAAACTGTTTTTT. This codes for CASSRRAGSNEKLFF.

This chain uses TRBV30 with TRBJ2-3; 12 bases match TRBD2. The germline CDR1 and CDR2 sequences are GTSNPN and SVGIG (reference sequence). The J segment lost 4 bases and the V segment lost 2 bases, leaving 7 bases of the junction unmatched. The CDR3 has 16 amino acids. The chain's CDR3 is CAWSPSGGARPDTQYF. For the CDR3, the DNA is TGTGCCTGGAGTCCTAGCGGGGGGGCCCGGCCAGATACGCAGTATTTT.

A single count supports this clonotype. This chain links TRBV5-1 with TRBJ1-2; D perhaps matches TRBD1 (6 bases). The germline V and J ends were trimmed by 0 bases and 8 bases, with 14 bases remaining between them. Germline assignment: CDR1 SGHRS and CDR2 YFSETQ. The CDR3 has 14 amino acids. CDR3 region: CASSLEAGESGYTF. In DNA form, the CDR3 reads TGCGCCAGCAGCTTGGAGGCAGGGGAGAGCGGCTACACCTTC.

The genes are TRBV14 and TRBJ2-5; a possible D gene is TRBD2 (5 bases). The germline V gene has CDR1 SGHDN and CDR2 FVKESK. CDR3 size: 14 residues. V lost 5 bases and J 2 bases, leaving 12 bases between the germline ends. This CDR3 reads CASSANPGQETQYF. The CDR3 nucleotides read TGTGCCAGCAGCGCAAATCCGGGACAAGAGACCCAGTACTTC.

This rearrangement joins TRBV4-1 to TRBJ2-7; 8 bases agree with TRBD2. CDR3 length equals 14 residues. Germline-derived CDR1 and CDR2 are MGHRA and YSYEKL. J lost 7 bases, V lost 3 bases, and 8 bases had no gene match. The CDR3 DNA reads TGCGCCAGCAGCCAGCCGGGACTAGGGGGGGAGCAGTACTTC. It translates to CASSQPGLGGEQYF.

The rearrangement joins TRBV5-4 to TRBJ1-4; 8 bases fit TRBD1. V lost 3 bases to trimming and J lost 13 bases; unmatched junction nucleotides: 8. The CDR3 extends over 13 amino acids. Germline CDR1 reads SGHNT; CDR2 reads YYREEE (reference sequence). The CDR3 sequence: CASSSGQEPRLFF. The CDR3 DNA reads TGTGCCAGCAGCTCGGGACAGGAGCCGAGACTGTTTTTT.

The rearrangement uses TRBV7-6 and TRBJ2-6; D call uncertain. The CDR3 loop spans 18 amino acids. The germline CDR1 and CDR2 sequences are SGHVS and FNYEAQ. Deletions cut 5 bases from V and 1 base from J, with 18 bases between. The DNA of the CDR3 is TGTGCCAGCAGCCCTTTTTCCCTGATCTGGTCTGGGGCCAACGTCCTGACTTTC. Translated, it gives CASSPFSLIWSGANVLTF.

This chain connects TRBV9 to TRBJ1-5; TRBD1 aligns across 7 bases. The junction had 3 bases not matched to a gene; V was cut back by 1 base and J by 2 bases. Looked up from germline, CDR1 is SGDLS and CDR2 is YYNGEE. The CDR3 is 15 residues long. The CDR3 loop is CASSVTGERNQPQHF. The CDR3 nucleotides are TGTGCCAGCAGCGTAACAGGGGAGCGCAATCAGCCCCAGCATTTT.

The chain has TRBV7-2 and TRBJ1-4; possibly TRBD1 for D (6 bases). Germline V CDR1 and CDR2: SGHTA, FQGNSA. The V gene lost 3 bases and the J gene lost 2 bases, with 10 bases spanning the gap. The CDR3 consists of 15 residues. The CDR3 region has the DNA TGTGCCAGCAGCTTTCAGGGGAGCACTAATGAAAAACTGTTTTTT. This encodes CASSFQGSTNEKLFF.

This sequence joins TRBV9 and TRBJ1-1, with 7 bases that match TRBD1. The CDR3 runs to 15 residues. Germline V gene sequence: CDR1 SGDLS, CDR2 YYNGEE. With 3 bases clipped from V and 2 bases from J, the junction kept 7 bases outside the gene matches. This chain's CDR3 is CASSDRQGINTEAFF. For the CDR3, the DNA is TGTGCCAGCAGCGATCGACAGGGTATCAACACTGAAGCTTTCTTT.

The chain links TRBV27 to TRBJ1-5, with a possible D match to TRBD1 (5 bases). The CDR3 is 16 amino acids. V was pared by 0 bases and J by 1 base, with 10 bases between. CDR1 MNHEY and CDR2 SMNVEV come from the germline V gene (reference sequence). CDR3 in DNA: TGTGCCAGCAGTTTATCTATAGGGGAAAGCAATCAGCCCCAGCATTTT. It specifies CASSLSIGESNQPQHF.